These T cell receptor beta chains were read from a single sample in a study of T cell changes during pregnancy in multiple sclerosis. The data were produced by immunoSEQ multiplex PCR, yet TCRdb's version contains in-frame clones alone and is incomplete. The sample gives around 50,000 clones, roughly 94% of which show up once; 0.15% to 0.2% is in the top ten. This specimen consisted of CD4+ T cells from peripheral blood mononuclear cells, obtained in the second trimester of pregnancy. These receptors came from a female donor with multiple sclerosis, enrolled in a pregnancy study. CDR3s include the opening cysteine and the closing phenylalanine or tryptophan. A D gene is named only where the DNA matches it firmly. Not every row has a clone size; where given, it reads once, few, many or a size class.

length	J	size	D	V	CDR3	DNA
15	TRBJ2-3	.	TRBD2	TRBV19	CASSKGGGPTDTQYF	TGTGCCAGTAGTAAGGGCGGGGGGCCCACAGATACGCAGTATTTT
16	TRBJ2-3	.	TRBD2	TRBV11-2	CASNPGTSGEIDTQYF	TGTGCCAGCAACCCAGGGACTAGCGGGGAGATCGATACGCAGTATTTT
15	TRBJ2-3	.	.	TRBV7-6	CASSLGATLTDTQYF	TGTGCCAGCAGCTTAGGGGCCACTCTCACAGATACGCAGTATTTT
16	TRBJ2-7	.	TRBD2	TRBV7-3	CASSPAGRSGSSEQYF	TGTGCCAGCAGCCCTGCAGGGCGTAGCGGGAGCAGTGAGCAGTACTTC
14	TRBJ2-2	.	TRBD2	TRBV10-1	CASSEMLAGGELFF	TGCGCCAGCAGTGAGATGCTAGCGGGCGGGGAGCTGTTTTTT
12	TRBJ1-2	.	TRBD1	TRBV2	CARTTGTYGYTF	TGTGCCAGGACGACAGGGACCTATGGCTACACCTTC
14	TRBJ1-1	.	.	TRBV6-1	CASIATGGYTEAFF	TGTGCCAGCATTGCTACGGGGGGGTACACTGAAGCTTTCTTT
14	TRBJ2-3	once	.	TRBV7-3	CASSLDRHTDTQYF	TGTGCCAGCAGCCTCGACAGACACACAGATACGCAGTATTTT
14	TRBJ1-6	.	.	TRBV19	CASSTQIGNSPLHF	TGTGCCAGTAGTACTCAAATCGGTAATTCACCCCTCCACTTT
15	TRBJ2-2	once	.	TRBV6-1	CASSERQGPAGELFF	TGTGCCAGCAGTGAGAGGCAGGGGCCGGCCGGGGAGCTGTTTTTT
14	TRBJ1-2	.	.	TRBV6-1	CASKFSSGVYGYTF	TGTGCCAGCAAGTTCTCGTCAGGGGTCTATGGCTACACCTTC
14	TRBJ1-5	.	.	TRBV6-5	CASSPGRSNQPQHF	TGTGCCAGCAGCCCGGGTCGTAGCAATCAGCCCCAGCATTTT
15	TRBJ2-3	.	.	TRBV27	CASSGTRSSTDTQYF	TGTGCCAGCAGCGGAACTAGATCTAGCACAGATACGCAGTATTTT
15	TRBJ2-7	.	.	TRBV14	CASSQRGGGAYEQYF	TGTGCCAGCAGCCAACGAGGGGGGGGAGCCTACGAGCAGTACTTC
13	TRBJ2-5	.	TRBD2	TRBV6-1	CASTRGSEETQYF	TGTGCCAGCACGCGGGGGAGTGAAGAGACCCAGTACTTC
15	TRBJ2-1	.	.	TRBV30	CAWSVRGGVRIEQFF	TGTGCCTGGTCGGTAAGGGGGGGGGTGCGGATTGAGCAGTTCTTC
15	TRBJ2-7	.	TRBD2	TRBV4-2	CASSRRASGSYEQYF	TGTGCCAGCAGCCGAAGGGCTAGCGGCTCCTACGAGCAGTACTTC
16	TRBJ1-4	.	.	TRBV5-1	CASRPANTATNEKLFF	TGCGCCAGCAGACCCGCAAACACCGCAACTAATGAAAAACTGTTTTTT
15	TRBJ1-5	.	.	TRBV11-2	CASSGTGNSNQPQHF	TGTGCCAGCAGCGGGACTGGGAATAGCAATCAGCCCCAGCATTTT
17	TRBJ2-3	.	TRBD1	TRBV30	CAWSFYWTGPSTDTQYF	TGTGCCTGGAGTTTTTACTGGACAGGGCCTTCCACAGATACGCAGTATTTT
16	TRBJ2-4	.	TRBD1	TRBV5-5	CASSSTGGRAKNIQYF	TGTGCCAGCAGCTCGACAGGGGGCAGGGCCAAAAACATTCAGTACTTC
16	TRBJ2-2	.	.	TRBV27	CASTLYSPANTGELFF	TGTGCCAGCACCCTCTATAGTCCTGCGAACACCGGGGAGCTGTTTTTT
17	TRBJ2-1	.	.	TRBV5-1	CASSLEFRGTKNGIQFF	TGCGCCAGCAGCTTGGAATTTAGGGGGACTAAAAACGGGATTCAGTTCTTC
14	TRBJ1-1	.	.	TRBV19	CASSGAGGNTEAFF	TGTGCCAGTAGTGGGGCCGGGGGGAACACTGAAGCTTTCTTT
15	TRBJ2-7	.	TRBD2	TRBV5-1	CASSFIAGGPHEQYF	TGCGCCAGCAGCTTTATAGCGGGGGGGCCGCACGAGCAGTACTTC
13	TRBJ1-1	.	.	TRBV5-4	CASTLDGLSEAFF	TGTGCCAGCACCCTAGACGGTTTATCTGAAGCTTTCTTT
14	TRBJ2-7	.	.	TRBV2	CASRKNWGVDEQYF	TGTGCCAGCAGGAAGAACTGGGGGGTCGACGAGCAGTACTTC
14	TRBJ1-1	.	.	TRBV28	CASSLLQGRTEAFF	TGTGCCAGCAGTTTATTGCAGGGGAGAACTGAAGCTTTCTTT
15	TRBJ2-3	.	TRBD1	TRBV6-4	CASSDGSGGLEAQYF	TGTGCCAGCAGTGACGGGTCAGGGGGCCTCGAGGCGCAGTATTTT
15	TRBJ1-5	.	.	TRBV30	CAWSPRRGVNQPQHF	TGTGCCTGGAGTCCCCGGAGGGGAGTAAATCAGCCCCAGCATTTT
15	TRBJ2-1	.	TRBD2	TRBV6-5	CASTPREGPYNEQFF	TGTGCCAGCACCCCCCGGGAGGGCCCCTACAATGAGCAGTTCTTC
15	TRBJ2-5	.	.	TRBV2	CASSYSPGEWETQYF	TGTGCCAGCAGTTACTCGCCGGGGGAATGGGAGACCCAGTACTTC
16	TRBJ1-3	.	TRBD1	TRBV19	CASSMDGQASGNTIYF	TGTGCCAGTAGTATGGACGGACAGGCCTCTGGAAACACCATATATTTT
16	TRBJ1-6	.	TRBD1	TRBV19	CASSTDRGSYNSPLHF	TGTGCCAGTAGTACGGACAGGGGTTCCTATAATTCACCCCTCCACTTT
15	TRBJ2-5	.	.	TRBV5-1	CASSLAPRDQETQYF	TGCGCCAGCAGCTTGGCCCCTCGGGATCAAGAGACCCAGTACTTC
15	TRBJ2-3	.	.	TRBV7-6	CASSSNGLSTDTQYF	TGTGCCAGCAGCTCCAATGGACTCAGCACAGATACGCAGTATTTT
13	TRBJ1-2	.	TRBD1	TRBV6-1	CASKRPTGDGYTF	TGTGCCAGCAAACGGCCGACAGGGGACGGCTACACCTTC
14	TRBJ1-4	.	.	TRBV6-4	CASSDHSINEKLFF	TGTGCCAGCAGTGATCACAGCATTAATGAAAAACTGTTTTTT
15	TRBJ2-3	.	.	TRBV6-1	CASSEALTHPDTQYF	TGTGCCAGCAGTGAAGCTCTAACTCACCCAGATACGCAGTATTTT
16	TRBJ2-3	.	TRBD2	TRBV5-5	CASSILTSGGADTQYF	TGTGCCAGCAGCATCCTGACTAGCGGGGGGGCAGATACGCAGTATTTT
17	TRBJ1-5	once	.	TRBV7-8	CASSLVPGSYSNQPQHF	TGTGCCAGCAGCTTAGTACCGGGATCATATAGCAATCAGCCCCAGCATTTT
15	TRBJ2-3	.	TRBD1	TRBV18	CASSPGQGTTDTQYF	TGTGCCAGCTCACCGGGACAGGGGACCACAGATACGCAGTATTTT
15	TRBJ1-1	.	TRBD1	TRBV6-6	CASSYSSQGTTEAFF	TGTGCCAGCAGTTACTCGTCACAGGGGACCACTGAAGCTTTCTTT
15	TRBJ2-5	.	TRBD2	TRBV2	CASSSGLAGEETQYF	TGTGCCAGCAGTTCGGGACTAGCGGGAGAAGAGACCCAGTACTTC
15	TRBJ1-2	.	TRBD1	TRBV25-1	CASSARQGANYGYTF	TGTGCCAGCAGTGCCAGACAGGGAGCTAACTATGGCTACACCTTC
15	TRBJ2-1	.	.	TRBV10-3	CAISESRGSRNEQFF	TGTGCCATCAGTGAGTCGCGGGGTTCCAGGAATGAGCAGTTCTTC
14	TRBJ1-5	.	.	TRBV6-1	CASRETGGDQPQHF	TGTGCCAGCAGGGAGACAGGAGGAGATCAGCCCCAGCATTTT
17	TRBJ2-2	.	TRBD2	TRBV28	CASSLFVAGGNTGELFF	TGTGCCAGCAGTTTATTTGTGGCGGGAGGGAACACCGGGGAGCTGTTTTTT